A selection of T cell receptor beta chains follows, all from one sample in a study of OX40 agonist ivuxolimab in advanced cancers. The data were produced by immunoSEQ multiplex PCR, yet TCRdb's version contains in-frame clones alone and is incomplete. The sample includes tens of thousands of clones, nearly 90% of them seen just once. Sample: CD4+ or CD8+ T cells sorted from blood, taken in a trial of the OX40 agonist ivuxolimab. The receptors here all came from an adult with an advanced solid tumor such as melanoma, head and neck, liver or kidney cancer. CDR3s include the opening cysteine and the closing phenylalanine or tryptophan. The D gene is left open where the match is weak. The size field is filled for only some rows; it gives once, few, many or a size class.

J gene,clone size,D gene,V gene,CDR3 DNA,CDR3 protein
TRBJ2-3,.,TRBD1,TRBV7-9,TGTGCCAGCAGCTTAGTCGGGACAGGGGGCAAAGATACGCAGTATTTT,CASSLVGTGGKDTQYF
TRBJ1-1,.,.,TRBV4-1,TGCGCCAGCAGCCAAGTCATTAGGGACACTGAAGCTTTCTTT,CASSQVIRDTEAFF
TRBJ2-5,.,TRBD2,TRBV7-2,TGTGCCAGCAGCTTACCGACTAGCCTGACGACCCAGTACTTC,CASSLPTSLTTQYF
TRBJ2-5,.,.,TRBV7-2,TGTGCCAGCAGGCCTCCGGGACTGGGGACCCAGTACTTC,CASRPPGLGTQYF
TRBJ2-7,.,TRBD2,TRBV6-5,TGTGCCAGCAGTAGAGGACTAGGCTTGGGGGAGCAGTACTTC,CASSRGLGLGEQYF
TRBJ2-3,.,TRBD2,TRBV5-1,TGCGCCAGCAGCTTGAGGACTAGCGGCACAGATACGCAGTATTTT,CASSLRTSGTDTQYF
TRBJ1-2,.,.,TRBV6-5,TGTGCCATACATCATCTGGACTATGGCTACACCTTC,CAIHHLDYGYTF
TRBJ1-2,.,TRBD1,TRBV30,TGTGCCTGGACTCCGACAGGGTCTTTCTATGGCTACACCTTC,CAWTPTGSFYGYTF
TRBJ1-5,.,.,TRBV19,TGTGCCAGTAGTAAGACAGAGAGAGATAGCAATCAGCCCCAGCATTTT,CASSKTERDSNQPQHF
TRBJ1-2,.,.,TRBV18,TGTGCCAGCTCATTATATAGCCCCGAGAATGGCTACACCTTC,CASSLYSPENGYTF
TRBJ2-1,.,.,TRBV25-1,TGTGCCAGCAGCCCTGGACAGCCGTGGAATGAGCAGTTCTTC,CASSPGQPWNEQFF
TRBJ2-7,.,.,TRBV2,TGTGCCAGCAGCGGCCATACCTACGAGCAGTACTTC,CASSGHTYEQYF
TRBJ1-4,.,.,TRBV7-2,TGTGCCAGCAGCTTAGCGGCGGGAGTGAATGAAAAACTGTTTTTT,CASSLAAGVNEKLFF
TRBJ2-1,few,.,TRBV5-4,TGTGCCAGCAGCTTGGACAGAAGCTCCTACAATGAGCAGTTCTTC,CASSLDRSSYNEQFF
TRBJ2-1,.,.,TRBV10-3,TGTGCCATCAGTGACGGACGGCACAATGAGCAGTTCTTC,CAISDGRHNEQFF
TRBJ1-1,.,.,TRBV19,TGTGCCAGTAGGGGGGACGGGGGTGGCACTGAAGCTTTCTTT,CASRGDGGGTEAFF
TRBJ1-2,.,.,TRBV9,TGTGCCAGCAGCCCCGGGGCCAGCAGGGCCGGCTATGGCTACACCTTC,CASSPGASRAGYGYTF
TRBJ1-4,.,.,TRBV7-2,TGTGCCAGCAGACTCAACCACGGAGATAATGAAAAACTGTTTTTT,CASRLNHGDNEKLFF
TRBJ2-2,.,.,TRBV7-2,TGTGCCAGCAGCTGGGCCGGTCGGCGGAACACCGGGGAGCTGTTTTTT,CASSWAGRRNTGELFF
TRBJ1-6,.,TRBD1,TRBV6-1,TGTGCCAGCAGGTGGGACAGGGTTTCACCCCTCCACTTT,CASRWDRVSPLHF
TRBJ2-2,.,TRBD1,TRBV4-3,TGCGCCAGCAGCCAAGGCCGGCAGGGGGCCACCGGGGAGCTGTTTTTT,CASSQGRQGATGELFF
TRBJ1-6,.,.,TRBV2,TGTGCCACCCGAATTACGAGGGATCCTAATTCACCCCTCCACTTT,CATRITRDPNSPLHF
TRBJ2-1,.,.,TRBV13,TGTGCCAGCAGCTGGAGACCACCAAATGAGCAGTTCTTC,CASSWRPPNEQFF
TRBJ1-1,.,.,TRBV7-3,TGTGCCAGCAGCTCTACAGTGAACACTGAAGCTTTCTTT,CASSSTVNTEAFF
TRBJ2-5,once,.,TRBV5-1,TGCGCCAGCAGCTCGAAAGGGGGGCAGATCCAAGAGACCCAGTACTTC,CASSSKGGQIQETQYF
TRBJ1-1,.,.,TRBV25-1,TGTGCCAGCAGTGAATTTGGTAGGAAGGGAAACACTGAAGCTTTCTTT,CASSEFGRKGNTEAFF
TRBJ1-5,.,.,TRBV28,TGTGCCAGCAGTTTCGGGGCCAATCAGCCCCAGCATTTT,CASSFGANQPQHF
TRBJ1-5,.,.,TRBV18,TGTGCCAGCTCACCAAGCGGGGCCGATCAGCCCCAGCATTTT,CASSPSGADQPQHF
TRBJ2-2,.,TRBD1,TRBV28,TGTGCCAGCAAAGCCGGGACAGGGGGTGACGGGGAGCTGTTTTTT,CASKAGTGGDGELFF
TRBJ2-7,once,TRBD2,TRBV7-2,TGTGCCAGCAGCCGCGGGGGTGAGCAGATCTACGAGCAGTACTTC,CASSRGGEQIYEQYF
TRBJ2-5,.,TRBD2,TRBV4-2,TGTGCCAGCAGCCAGACTAGCGCCATCTCTCAAGAGACCCAGTACTTC,CASSQTSAISQETQYF
TRBJ2-1,.,TRBD2,TRBV7-2,TGTGCCAGCAGCCTCCAGCGGGATGATGAGCAGTTCTTC,CASSLQRDDEQFF
TRBJ2-1,few,.,TRBV5-1,TGCGCCAGCAGCTTGCGAACAGGGGAGGGGAATGAGCAGTTCTTC,CASSLRTGEGNEQFF
TRBJ1-1,.,TRBD1,TRBV7-9,TGTGCCAGCAGCTCACGCCGCCGGGACAGGGCCAGGAACACTGAAGCTTTCTTT,CASSSRRRDRARNTEAFF
TRBJ2-2,.,.,TRBV11-2,TGTGCCAGCAGCCCTGTCTACGGACTCATCAGGGAGACCGGGGAGCTGTTTTTT,CASSPVYGLIRETGELFF
TRBJ1-2,once,.,TRBV7-2,TGTGCCAGCAGCTCGGGACCTCACTATGGCTACACCTTC,CASSSGPHYGYTF
TRBJ2-3,.,TRBD2,TRBV7-8,TGTGCCAGCAGCCCCCGGATTGGCGGGGGACCCACAGATACGCAGTATTTT,CASSPRIGGGPTDTQYF
TRBJ2-1,.,.,TRBV27,TGTGCCAGCAGTTTAGGGGGTCTTTTCTACAATGAGCAGTTCTTC,CASSLGGLFYNEQFF
TRBJ1-1,.,TRBD1,TRBV19,TGTGCCAGTAGCCCAGGCGGGACAGGGGGCGTTACTGAAGCTTTCTTT,CASSPGGTGGVTEAFF
TRBJ2-5,.,.,TRBV7-9,TGTGCCAGCAGCTTAGGGGCCTACCAAGAGACCCAGTACTTC,CASSLGAYQETQYF
TRBJ2-3,.,.,TRBV27,TGTGCCAGCAGTTTCTATTCGGAGCAGTATTTT,CASSFYSEQYF
TRBJ1-4,.,.,TRBV4-1,TGCGCCAGCAGCCTTCATTGGGCCAGGAATGAAAAACTGTTTTTT,CASSLHWARNEKLFF
TRBJ2-4,few,.,TRBV28,TGTGCCAGCACCCAGGGGGGCGCGGAGGCCAAAAACATTCAGTACTTC,CASTQGGAEAKNIQYF
TRBJ1-2,.,.,TRBV30,TGTGCCTGGAGTTGGGGGCGAGGAGGCTATGGCTACACCTTC,CAWSWGRGGYGYTF
TRBJ2-1,.,.,TRBV14,TGTGCCAGCAGCCAGGCCCTTCTAGCCTACAATGAGCAGTTCTTC,CASSQALLAYNEQFF
TRBJ1-6,.,.,TRBV18,TGTGCCAGCTCCCGCCGGGGTGAAGCCGCTTCACCCCTCCACTTT,CASSRRGEAASPLHF
TRBJ1-6,few,.,TRBV2,TGTGCCAGCAGTGCTCTCGGGGGGCTAAGATCACCCCTCCACTTT,CASSALGGLRSPLHF
TRBJ2-2,.,.,TRBV11-3,TGTGCCAGCAGCTTAATCTCCGGGGGGAACACCGGGGAGCTGTTTTTT,CASSLISGGNTGELFF
TRBJ1-3,.,.,TRBV19,TGTGCCAGTAGCCGGGGGTCTAACACCATATATTTT,CASSRGSNTIYF